Sequencing of this T cell receptor beta chain was carried out in a study of cytomegalovirus exposure and HLA in healthy donors. Study overall: Among 398 genotyped donors, roughly 80% fell in the Caucasian-associated ancestry cluster. Study-level points and caveats: In all likelihood, a cluster of highly shared sequence variants was a sequencing artifact. There were reportedly fewer N-insertions in an Asian-associated ancestry cluster than the roughly 670-donor mean, in a later analysis. Rare sequences made up most TCRs, while some public TCRs were found in many donors.

This clone was observed a single time. The antigen is undetermined. CDR1 is LGHNA, CDR2 YNFKEQ, per germline. This CDR3 has 21 amino acids. The V and J ends lost 1 base and 4 bases, in that order; junction bases with no gene match: 17. PCR primers comprised 60 Vbeta and 13 Jbeta primers. Clones were read by immunoSEQ multiplex PCR, and TCRdb kept only the in-frame ones, dropping some. The repertoire holds just over 150,000 clones, with approximately 80% as singletons. The material sequenced was PBMCs. This receptor was obtained from a male donor in good health and CMV-seropositive. The chain couples TRBV4-2 to TRBJ2-1, with 12 bases lining up with TRBD2. CDR3 sequence reads: CASSQVGALAGGPVRYNEQFF. The CDR3 region has the DNA TGTGCCAGCAGCCAAGTGGGGGCCCTAGCGGGAGGGCCCGTTAGGTACAATGAGCAGTTCTTC.